This TCR beta chain was retrieved from a study of blood T cell repertoires in COVID-19. Study summary: Samples of COVID-19 (acute and convalescent) were obtained from the United States, Italy and Spain.

Assay used: immunoSEQ multiplex PCR; TCRdb lists only in-frame clones, some missing. The table records some 47,000 clones, around 86% of them present only once. This clone was observed a handful of times. This CDR3 is 15 amino acids long. Germline V gives CDR1 SGHTA, CDR2 FQGNSA. Germline trimming cut 1 base from V and 3 bases from J; bases unmatched to any gene: 5. The V gene is TRBV7-2, the J gene TRBJ1-2; 7 bases are a match to TRBD1. Sequencing was performed on peripheral blood. The clonotype was recovered from a woman older than 75 with acute or convalescent COVID-19. Here the CDR3 reads CASSLGLQGDYGYTF. In DNA form, the CDR3 reads TGTGCCAGCAGCTTAGGACTTCAGGGGGACTATGGCTACACCTTC.